Each of the 13 T cell receptor beta chains below was sequenced from the same sample in a study of cytomegalovirus exposure and HLA in healthy donors. Both 60 Vbeta primers and 13 Jbeta primers went into the PCR. Assay: immunoSEQ multiplex PCR; the TCRdb copy retains only in-frame clones and omits some. Counted here are under 200,000 clones, roughly 84% occurring once; the ten biggest clones make up under 7.5%. The specimen sequenced was PBMCs. Receptor source: a man aged 45-65 years in good health and CMV-seropositive.

For this clone: Compared with germline, one end of the junction differs, possibly owing to a read error. V is TRBV19 and J is TRBJ2-5; 15 bases match TRBD2. In germline, CDR1 is LNHDA, CDR2 SQIVND (reference sequence). The CDR3 is 23 amino acids. CDR3 coding DNA: TGTGCCAGCAGTAGTCGGACAGGGGCCTCCGGGACTAGCGGGGGGAGTTGGAAGGAGACCCAGTACTTC. Protein: CASSSRTGASGTSGGSWKETQYF. The full variable domain, its missing parts supplied by reference TRBV19 and TRBJ2-5, is DGGITQSPKYLFRKEGQNVTLSCEQNLNHDAMYWYRQDPGQGLRLIYYSQIVNDFQKGDIAEGYSVSREKKESFPLTVTSAQKNPTAFYLCASSSRTGASGTSGGSWKETQYFGPGTRLLVL.

V is TRBV7-6 and J is TRBJ1-2, with 7 bases fitting TRBD1. Germline CDR1 and CDR2: SGHVS and FNYEAQ. This CDR3 has 14 amino acids. J gave up 3 bases and V 4 bases, and 5 bases lay outside the gene matches. CDR3 sequence reads: CASSSRQGDYGYTF. CDR3 bases: TGTGCCAGCAGCTCCCGACAGGGAGACTATGGCTACACCTTC.

V and J are TRBV9 and TRBJ2-3, with D possibly matching TRBD2 (7 bases). The CDR3 spans 15 residues. CDR1 and CDR2 from the germline V gene are SGDLS and YYNGEE. Trimming cost V 5 bases and J 1 base, with 14 bases left between them. CDR3 sequence (DNA): TGTGCCAGCAGTCCTCCGGGGGGCGGCACAGATACGCAGTATTTT. Protein product: CASSPPGGGTDTQYF.

The chain uses TRBV10-3 and TRBJ2-5; 7 nucleotides align to TRBD1. The length of the CDR3 is 19 residues. Germline V gene lookup returns CDR1 ENHRY and CDR2 SYGVKD. V lost 3 bases and J lost 11; bases outside the gene matches: 27. CDR3 bases: TGTGCCATCAGTGAAGGTCGAGGGGGCGCGGATGGTCAATATGGAGAGCAGTACTTC. It yields the protein CAISEGRGGADGQYGEQYF.

The J gene is TRBJ1-1, the V gene TRBV9, with no clear D. Germline CDR1 SGDLS, CDR2 YYNGEE. CDR3 length: 16 residues. The V gene lost 5 bases and the J gene lost 4 bases, with 21 bases spanning the gap. The CDR3 loop is CASSQSVAVAGTEAFF. CDR3 DNA sequence: TGTGCCAGCAGTCAGAGCGTCGCGGTAGCCGGCACTGAAGCTTTCTTT.

The gene calls are TRBV6-5 and TRBJ1-2; possibly TRBD1 for D (5 bases). Germline V gene sequence: CDR1 MNHEY, CDR2 SVGAGI. The CDR3 has 13 amino acids. Trimming shortened V by 2 bases and J by 6 bases, and 10 bases separated the two germline ends. CDR3 sequence (DNA): TGTGCCAGCAGTTACCTAGGGGCGGATGGCTACACCTTC. As protein: CASSYLGADGYTF.

The J gene is TRBJ1-2, the V gene TRBV27; the D is unclear. This CDR3 comprises 14 residues. Germline CDR1 MNHEY, CDR2 SMNVEV (reference sequence). V gave up 0 bases and J gave up 3 bases, with 8 bases separating them. The CDR3 protein is CASSLSEGYYGYTF. The CDR3 nucleotides read TGTGCCAGCAGTTTATCGGAGGGCTACTATGGCTACACCTTC.

This chain joins TRBV7-9 and TRBJ2-5; 11 nucleotides agree with TRBD1. V lost 3 bases and J lost 5; bases outside the gene matches: 8. There are 16 residues in the CDR3. Per the germline V gene, CDR1 is SEHNR and CDR2 is FQNEAQ (reference sequence). The CDR3 nucleotides are TGTGCCAGCAGCTTCGGGGACAGGGGGATGCGGGAGACCCAGTACTTC. Protein sequence: CASSFGDRGMRETQYF. The variable domain in full, with the rest retrieved from reference TRBV7-9 and TRBJ2-5, is DTGVSQNPRHKITKRGQNVTFRCDPISEHNRLYWYRQTLGQGPEFLTYFQNEAQLEKSRLLSDRFSAERPKGSFSTLEIQRTEQGDSAMYLCASSFGDRGMRETQYFGPGTRLLVL.

This chain links TRBV12-5 with TRBJ1-2; D is possibly TRBD1 (5 bases). This CDR3 is 14 amino acids long. V was cut by 6 bases and J by 2 bases, with 13 bases left in between. Germline loops: CDR1 LGHNT, CDR2 FRNRAP. The CDR3 protein is CASGPGGRNYGYTF. In DNA form, the CDR3 reads TGTGCTAGTGGCCCCGGGGGTCGCAACTATGGCTACACCTTC.

V is TRBV7-2 and J is TRBJ2-1, with 8 bases lining up with TRBD2. This CDR3 contains 14 residues. The trim removed 0 bases at V and 10 bases at J, leaving 5 bases unmatched. Germline V CDR1 and CDR2: SGHTA, FQGNSA. In DNA, the CDR3 is TGTGCCAGCAGCTTAGCCGGGGGGGCCAAGGAGCAGTTCTTC. Translated, it gives CASSLAGGAKEQFF.

V usage is TRBV12-5 and J usage is TRBJ2-3; TRBD1 matches 8 bases. Germline CDR1 reads LGHNT; CDR2 reads FRNRAP. This CDR3 contains 17 residues. J gave up 1 base and V 1 base, and 7 bases lay outside the gene matches. The DNA of the CDR3 is TGTGCTAGTGGTTTGGAACGAGGGACAGGTCGCACAGATACGCAGTATTTT. As protein: CASGLERGTGRTDTQYF.

This clone was seen a single time. CDR3 DNA sequence: TGTGCTAGTGGCACTAGCGGCGTAGCCAAAAACATTCAGTACTTC. This translates into CASGTSGVAKNIQYF. The gene calls are TRBV12-5 and TRBJ2-4, with TRBD2 identical over 8 bases. Germline lookup yields CDR1 LGHNT and CDR2 FRNRAP. The CDR3 spans 15 residues. V lost 6 bases and J lost 0; bases outside the gene matches: 4.

The J gene is TRBJ1-1, the V gene TRBV7-6; D may be TRBD1 (6 bases). The CDR3 runs to 16 residues. V lost 2 bases and J 0 bases, leaving 13 bases between the germline ends. Germline V lookup: CDR1 SGHVS, CDR2 FNYEAQ. In DNA form, the CDR3 reads TGTGCCAGCAGCTTATCCGGAGGACAGATGAACACTGAAGCTTTCTTT. Its protein is CASSLSGGQMNTEAFF.